This TCR beta chain was sequenced in a study of CD8+CD57+ T cells in acquired aplastic anemia. Overall study: Roughly 3.2 ug was the average amount of DNA from sorted CD4+ and CD8+ cells. Mean read depth for CD4+ cells from healthy donors was around 11 million.

The V end was cut by 3 bases, the J end by 2 bases, with 10 bases between. This CDR3 comprises 14 residues. CDR3 and TCR beta VDJ profiling relied on genomic DNA as the template. Using its own MiXCR run on the reads, TCRdb lists one record per CDR3 protein. The sample holds approximately 99,000 distinct CDR3 sequences, around half seen once. The sequence came from a human donor in good health, serving as a control. Sequencing was done on a sample of sorted CD4+, CD8+, or CD8+CD57+ T cells (not recorded which) from PBMCs. The rearrangement uses TRBV12-3 or TRBV12-4 and TRBJ1-1; D is unclear. As DNA, the CDR3 is TGTGCCAGCAGTTTTTCTGGGATTAACACTGAAGCTTTCTTT. Its protein is CASSFSGINTEAFF.